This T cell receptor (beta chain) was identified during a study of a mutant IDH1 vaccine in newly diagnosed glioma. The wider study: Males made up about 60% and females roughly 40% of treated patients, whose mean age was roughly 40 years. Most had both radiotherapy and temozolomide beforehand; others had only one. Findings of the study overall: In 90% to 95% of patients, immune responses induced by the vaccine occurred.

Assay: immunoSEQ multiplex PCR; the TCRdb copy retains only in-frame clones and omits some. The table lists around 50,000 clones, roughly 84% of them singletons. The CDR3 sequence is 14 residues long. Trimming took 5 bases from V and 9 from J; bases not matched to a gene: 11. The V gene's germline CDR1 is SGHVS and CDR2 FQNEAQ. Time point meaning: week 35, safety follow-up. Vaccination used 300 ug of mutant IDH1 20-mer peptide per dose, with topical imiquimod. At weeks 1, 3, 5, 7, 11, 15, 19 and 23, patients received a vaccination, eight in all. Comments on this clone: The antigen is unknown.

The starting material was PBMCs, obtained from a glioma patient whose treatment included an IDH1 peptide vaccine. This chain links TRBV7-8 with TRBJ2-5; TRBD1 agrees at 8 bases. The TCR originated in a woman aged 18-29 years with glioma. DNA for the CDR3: TGTGCCAGCAGCCGGGACAGGTGGATCGTCGCCCAGTACTTC. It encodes CASSRDRWIVAQYF.